These 8 T cell receptor beta chains originate from one sample sequenced in a study of blood T cell repertoires in COVID-19. Clones were sequenced by immunoSEQ multiplex PCR, and TCRdb holds only the in-frame ones, with some missing. The data contain around 150,000 clones, almost 80% of them singletons. Sequences were obtained from PBMCs or T cells enriched from blood (not recorded which). Every receptor here comes from a woman between 50 and 59 years old who had recovered from COVID-19.

This rearrangement joins TRBV7-9 to TRBJ1-4, with D possibly being TRBD1 (6 bases). This CDR3 contains 15 residues. Trimming removed 0 bases at V and 2 bases at J, with 7 bases between. Germline V CDR1 and CDR2: SEHNR, FQNEAQ (reference sequence). CDR3 nucleotide sequence: TGTGCCAGCAGCTTAGCAAGGGGGACTAATGAAAAACTGTTTTTT. This gives the protein CASSLARGTNEKLFF.

CDR3 in amino acids: CASSLQGGYTF. CDR3 in DNA: TGTGCCAGCAGCTTACAGGGGGGCTACACCTTC. The rearrangement joins TRBV7-8 to TRBJ1-2; D might be TRBD1 (6 bases). The germline CDR1 and CDR2 sequences are SGHVS and FQNEAQ. The V end lost 2 bases, the J end lost 8 bases, and 6 bases lay between the germline ends. This CDR3 is built from 11 residues.

The chain carries TRBV6-1 and TRBJ1-5; 7 bases align to TRBD1. The junction had 6 bases not matched to a gene; V was cut back by 2 bases and J by 2 bases. The CDR3 covers 16 residues. Germline V gene data show CDR1 as MNHNS and CDR2 as SASEGT. CDR3 bases: TGTGCCAGCAGTGAATGGGGGGACAGTGGCAATCAGCCCCAGCATTTT. Translating gives CASSEWGDSGNQPQHF.

The chain uses TRBV6-4 and TRBJ2-7, with TRBD2 matching over 13 bases. Germline assignment: CDR1 MRHNA and CDR2 SNTAGT. Unmatched junction bases numbered 1, after V lost 5 bases and J lost 3 bases. CDR3 length: 14 residues. In nucleotides, the CDR3 is TGTGCCAGCAGTTGGACTAGCGGGGGCTACGAGCAGTACTTC. This gives the protein CASSWTSGGYEQYF.

This clone was observed a few times. The chain has TRBV9 and TRBJ1-3; D unresolved. The length of the CDR3 is 14 residues. Trimming removed 0 bases at V and 8 bases at J, with 12 bases between. Germline V gene data show CDR1 as SGDLS and CDR2 as YYNGEE. The CDR3 spells CASSVDGVEDTIYF. The DNA of the CDR3 is TGTGCCAGCAGCGTAGACGGGGTCGAGGACACCATATATTTT.

This clone was detected only once. The chain recombines TRBV10-3 with TRBJ2-7; no clear D. Germline-derived CDR1 and CDR2 are ENHRY and SYGVKD. Trimming took off 10 bases at V and 4 bases at J, with 11 bases between the two ends. The CDR3 is 11 amino acids. CDR3 bases: TGTGCCACCCAGGAAGATTACGAGCAGTACTTC. Amino acids: CATQEDYEQYF.

In this sample, this clone turned up once. The rearrangement links TRBV9 to TRBJ2-7; TRBD2 might be the D (6 bases). The V end was cut by 4 bases, the J end by 2 bases, with 13 bases between. This CDR3 is built from 14 residues. Germline values: CDR1 SGDLS, CDR2 YYNGEE. The CDR3, as DNA: TGTGCCAGCAGCATTGGACTAACTACCTACGAGCAGTACTTC. This codes for CASSIGLTTYEQYF.

This clone was found a few times. The V gene is TRBV28, the J gene TRBJ2-6; perhaps TRBD1 as D (5 bases). The CDR3 contains 16 residues. V lost 6 bases to trimming and J lost 0 bases, with 12 bases between them. Germline V gene data show CDR1 as MDHEN and CDR2 as SYDVKM. CDR3 DNA sequence: TGTGCCAGCAGCCCCGGTGACAGCTCTGGGGCCAACGTCCTGACTTTC. Translating it yields CASSPGDSSGANVLTF.